The 32 T cell receptor beta chains below come from one sample, sequenced in a study of cytomegalovirus exposure and HLA in healthy donors. The primer mix had 60 Vbeta and 13 Jbeta primers. Repertoires were generated with immunoSEQ multiplex PCR, while TCRdb's copy carries only in-frame clones and drops some. The data show some 130,000 clones, roughly three quarters seen once. The sample consisted of PBMCs. All receptors come from a woman aged 18-29 years in good health and CMV-seronegative.

V gene TRBV5-1 combines with J gene TRBJ1-3; 8 bases line up with TRBD1. V was pared by 4 bases and J by 4 bases, with 4 bases of the junction left unmatched. The germline V gene encodes CDR1 SGHRS and CDR2 YFSETQ. The CDR3 covers 14 residues. CDR3 nucleotide sequence: TGCGCCAGCAGCGGAGGGGACAGGGGAAACACCATATATTTT. It codes for CASSGGDRGNTIYF.

This sequence joins TRBV4-2 and TRBJ1-1; 8 nucleotides match TRBD1. This CDR3 has 15 residues. CDR1 is LGHNA, CDR2 YNFKEQ, per germline. The ends lost 5 bases at V and 2 bases at J; junction bases unmatched: 7. The CDR3 bases are TGTGCCAGCAGCGCCCGGACAGGGCTTAACACTGAAGCTTTCTTT. Amino acid sequence: CASSARTGLNTEAFF.

The chain carries TRBV30 and TRBJ1-5; maybe TRBD1 (5 bases). Trimming pared 2 bases from V and 3 bases from J, leaving 14 bases between. The CDR3 sequence is 15 residues long. Germline-derived CDR1 and CDR2 are GTSNPN and SVGIG (reference sequence). This CDR3 reads CAWSSKGLNNQPQHF. CDR3 coding DNA: TGTGCCTGGAGTTCCAAGGGACTGAACAATCAGCCCCAGCATTTT. The entire variable domain, with the rest obtained from reference TRBV30 and TRBJ1-5, is as follows: SQTIHQWPATLVQPVGSPLSLECTVEGTSNPNLYWYRQAAGRGLQLLFYSVGIGQISSEVPQNLSASRPQDRQFILSSKKLLLSDSGFYLCAWSSKGLNNQPQHFGDGTRLSIL.

The rearrangement links TRBV4-1 to TRBJ2-2; TRBD1 is a possible D gene (6 bases). Germline loops: CDR1 MGHRA, CDR2 YSYEKL. The CDR3 covers 15 residues. V lost 4 bases and J lost 7, with 16 bases in between. The CDR3 protein is CASSPEGGTGGELFF. The CDR3 bases are TGCGCCAGCAGCCCTGAAGGGGGAACGGGCGGGGAGCTGTTTTTT.

This clone was seen a few times. In the same sample, other DNA sequences code for this CDR3. This sequence joins TRBV13 and TRBJ2-1, with 8 bases aligning to TRBD2. The germline V gene has CDR1 PRHDT and CDR2 FYEKMQ (reference sequence). V shed 5 bases and J 8 bases; nucleotides not matched to a gene: 11. This CDR3 comprises 15 residues. CDR3 nucleotides: TGTGCCAGCAGCATCGGGGGGGCAGGGGACGATGAGCAGTTCTTC. It is translated as CASSIGGAGDDEQFF. The whole variable domain, filled in from reference TRBV13 and TRBJ2-1, reads AAGVIQSPRHLIKEKRETATLKCYPIPRHDTVYWYQQGPGQDPQFLISFYEKMQSDKGSIPDRFSAQQFSDYHSELNMSSLELGDSALYFCASSIGGAGDDEQFFGPGTRLTVL.

In its sample, this clone was seen a few times. J is TRBJ2-7 and V is TRBV6-1; 7 nucleotides agree with TRBD2. Germline CDR1 is MNHNS and CDR2 is SASEGT. This CDR3 has 15 residues. The J segment lost 3 bases and the V segment lost 2 bases, leaving 7 bases of the junction unmatched. The DNA for the CDR3 is TGTGCCAGCAGTGAATCGCTTAGCGGGCTCTACGAGCAGTACTTC. Translation: CASSESLSGLYEQYF.

The V and J genes are TRBV6-1 and TRBJ2-3, with 7 positions matching TRBD1. Germline V gene data show CDR1 as MNHNS and CDR2 as SASEGT. The CDR3 totals 15 residues. Trimming removed 6 bases from V and 6 bases from J; junction bases left unmatched: 12. CDR3 in amino acids: CASSAGTASRDTQYF. The CDR3 nucleotides read TGTGCCAGCAGCGCCGGGACAGCATCTAGGGATACGCAGTATTTT.

A few counts support this clone. The chain has TRBV2 and TRBJ1-4; perhaps TRBD1 as D (5 bases). The CDR3 is made up of 13 amino acids. With 9 bases removed from V and 10 bases from J, the gap between germline ends came to 18 bases. The germline gives CDR1 SNHLY, CDR2 FYNNEI. The CDR3 DNA is TGTGCCAGTAAGGTTGTCAGGGAAGGAAAACTGTTTTTT. The encoded protein is CASKVVREGKLFF. Full variable domain (remainder filled in from reference TRBV2 and TRBJ1-4): EPEVTQTPSHQVTQMGQEVILRCVPISNHLYFYWYRQILGQKVEFLVSFYNNEISEKSEIFDDQFSVERPDGSNFTLKIRSTKLEDSAMYFCASKVVREGKLFFGSGTQLSVL.

This clone was recorded a few times. The chain recombines TRBV10-2 with TRBJ1-5, with D perhaps TRBD1 (6 bases). V lost 0 bases, J lost 10 bases, and 10 bases lay in between. Germline CDR1 and CDR2: WSHSY and SAAADI. CDR3 length: 13 amino acids. This CDR3 is CASSESTGRPQHF. CDR3 DNA: TGCGCCAGCAGTGAGTCGACAGGACGACCCCAGCATTTT.

The chain uses TRBV5-1 and TRBJ2-7, with 10 bases fitting TRBD2. The CDR3 length is 16 residues. The germline V gene encodes CDR1 SGHRS and CDR2 YFSETQ. The trim removed 4 bases at V and 3 bases at J, leaving 10 bases unmatched. The CDR3 nucleotides read TGCGCCAGCAGCCTAGCCTCTAGCGGGAGTAGCTACGAGCAGTACTTC. It yields the protein CASSLASSGSSYEQYF. Full variable domain (rest looked up from reference TRBV5-1 and TRBJ2-7): KAGVTQTPRYLIKTRGQQVTLSCSPISGHRSVSWYQQTPGQGLQFLFEYFSETQRNKGNFPGRFSGRQFSNSRSEMNVSTLELGDSALYLCASSLASSGSSYEQYFGPGTRLTVT.

The chain recombines TRBV30 with TRBJ1-5; no reliable D call. CDR3 size: 15 residues. CDR1 GTSNPN and CDR2 SVGIG come from the germline V gene (reference sequence). The ends were cut back, 1 base at V and 3 bases at J, with 13 bases in the middle. CDR3 protein: CAWSASRTFNQPQHF. The CDR3 nucleotides read TGTGCCTGGAGTGCCTCAAGGACTTTCAATCAGCCCCAGCATTTT.

This chain uses TRBV10-3 with TRBJ2-5; D may be TRBD2 (6 bases). There are 13 residues in the CDR3. V lost 5 bases and J lost 4, with 11 bases in between. Germline CDR1 ENHRY, CDR2 SYGVKD. The CDR3 DNA reads TGTGCCATCAGTAGGCAGGGAGGAGAGACCCAGTACTTC. Translated: CAISRQGGETQYF.

The chain combines TRBV19 with TRBJ2-1; maybe TRBD1 (6 bases). The CDR3 has 15 amino acids. In germline, CDR1 is LNHDA, CDR2 SQIVND (reference sequence). Trimming shortened V by 3 bases and J by 6 bases, and 15 bases separated the two germline ends. In nucleotides, the CDR3 is TGTGCCAGTAGTATGGGGGCAGACCCCTCCAATGAGCAGTTCTTC. Encoded protein: CASSMGADPSNEQFF.

The chain couples TRBV5-1 to TRBJ2-2; possibly TRBD1 for D (8 bases). Trimming took 2 bases from V and 6 from J, leaving 14 bases between them. The CDR3 has 15 residues. Germline lookup yields CDR1 SGHRS and CDR2 YFSETQ. CDR3 region: CASSFRQGRAGELFF. CDR3 nucleotides: TGCGCCAGCAGCTTCCGACAGGGGAGGGCCGGGGAGCTGTTTTTT.

This clone appeared a single time. The V call is TRBV5-4, the J call TRBJ1-5, with 8 bases identical to TRBD1. CDR1 is SGHNT and CDR2 is YYREEE in the germline V gene (reference sequence). With 0 bases clipped from V and 10 bases from J, the junction kept 12 bases outside the gene matches. The CDR3 is 16 residues long. CDR3 loop: CASSLGGTGSRGPQHF. The CDR3 DNA reads TGTGCCAGCAGCTTGGGCGGGACAGGTTCCAGAGGCCCCCAGCATTTT.

This chain connects TRBV12-5 to TRBJ2-2; D unresolved. CDR1 and CDR2 (germline): LGHNT, FRNRAP. Trimming removed 6 bases at V and 1 base at J, with 15 bases between. The CDR3 runs 16 residues. The chain's CDR3 is CASGPPETVNTGELFF. CDR3 DNA: TGTGCTAGTGGACCGCCGGAGACCGTGAACACCGGGGAGCTGTTTTTT.

V usage is TRBV19 and J usage is TRBJ1-5; D is possibly TRBD1 (6 bases). CDR3 length equals 13 residues. The V gene's germline CDR1 is LNHDA and CDR2 SQIVND (reference sequence). Trimming removed 7 bases from V and 7 bases from J, with 14 bases in between. The CDR3, as DNA: TGTGCCAGTAACCTCCGGGACAACCAGCCCCAGCATTTT. The encoded protein is CASNLRDNQPQHF.

The V gene is TRBV5-1, the J gene TRBJ1-1; the D gene is possibly TRBD1 (5 bases). Germline loops: CDR1 SGHRS, CDR2 YFSETQ. The CDR3 is 12 residues long. Trimming shortened V by 4 bases and J by 7 bases, and 11 bases separated the two germline ends. The CDR3 DNA follows: TGCGCCAGCAGCCACGGGGGAGTTGAAGCTTTCTTT. It is translated as CASSHGGVEAFF.

This chain joins TRBV7-5 and TRBJ2-3; the table's D call TRBD2 went unverified against the DNA. TRBV7-5 is assigned pseudogene status. The CDR3 consists of 15 residues. DNA for the CDR3: TGTGTCAGAAGCCTCGGACTAGCGGGAGGGCAATCGCAGTATTTT. This sequence encodes CVRSLGLAGGQSQYF.

The rearrangement uses TRBV19 and TRBJ2-7; TRBD1 might be the D (5 bases). V was shortened by 3 bases and J by 7 bases, with 13 bases between the two germline ends. This CDR3 is built from 13 residues. Germline V gene lookup returns CDR1 LNHDA and CDR2 SQIVND (reference sequence). Written as DNA, the CDR3 is TGTGCCAGTAGTATCCCGGGCAGGGCGGAGCAGTACTTC. This codes for CASSIPGRAEQYF.

The chain is built from TRBV6-4 and TRBJ2-3, with D uncertain. Trimming cost V 0 bases and J 4 bases, with 11 bases left between them. Per germline, CDR1 MRHNA and CDR2 SNTAGT. CDR3 length: 15 residues. In nucleotides, the CDR3 is TGTGCCAGCAGTGACTCTTTAGGCCTAGCAGATACGCAGTATTTT. Protein sequence: CASSDSLGLADTQYF.

V is TRBV7-9 and J is TRBJ2-2; 10 bases line up with TRBD1. Germline-derived CDR1 and CDR2 are SEHNR and FQNEAQ (reference sequence). Losses at the gene ends were 6 bases for V and 3 bases for J; bases not matched to a gene: 10. The CDR3 length is 17 residues. DNA of the CDR3: TGTGCCAGCAGGAGGACAGGGGGAATCCCAGACACCGGGGAGCTGTTTTTT. It translates to CASRRTGGIPDTGELFF. Complete variable domain (other parts from reference TRBV7-9 and TRBJ2-2): DTGVSQNPRHKITKRGQNVTFRCDPISEHNRLYWYRQTLGQGPEFLTYFQNEAQLEKSRLLSDRFSAERPKGSFSTLEIQRTEQGDSAMYLCASRRTGGIPDTGELFFGEGSRLTVL.

Here the CDR3 reads CASSTTVRGNYGYTF. CDR3 coding DNA: TGTGCCAGTAGTACGACCGTTAGGGGTAACTATGGCTACACCTTC. This chain connects TRBV19 to TRBJ1-2; weak D call: TRBD1 (5 bases). Germline CDR1 and CDR2: LNHDA and SQIVND (reference sequence). The CDR3 sequence is 15 residues long. The germline V and J ends were trimmed by 4 bases and 1 base, with 13 bases remaining between them.

The V and J genes are TRBV19 and TRBJ2-7; 10 bases align to TRBD1. Trimming took 5 bases from V and 6 from J; bases not matched to a gene: 7. Looked up from germline, CDR1 is LNHDA and CDR2 is SQIVND (reference sequence). The CDR3 runs 14 residues. The CDR3 spells CASSLRDRGFEQYF. As DNA, the CDR3 is TGTGCCAGTAGTCTCCGGGACAGGGGTTTCGAGCAGTACTTC.

The chain has TRBV7-8 and TRBJ2-5, with a weak D call TRBD2 (5 bases). The germline V gene has CDR1 SGHVS and CDR2 FQNEAQ. Trimming left V 6 bases short and J 4 bases short, with 24 bases between. The CDR3 runs 17 residues. The CDR3 DNA is TGTGCCAGCAGTCGTATCAAACTTAATTCTGAGGGAGAGACCCAGTACTTC. It translates to CASSRIKLNSEGETQYF.

The chain combines TRBV7-9 with TRBJ1-1; 7 bases are a match to TRBD1. The CDR3 contains 13 residues. In germline, CDR1 is SEHNR, CDR2 FQNEAQ (reference sequence). V shed 5 bases, J shed 3 bases, and the junction held 3 bases outside the gene matches. The CDR3 nucleotides are TGTGCCAGCAGCCTCAGGGGGGACACTGAAGCTTTCTTT. This encodes CASSLRGDTEAFF.

This clone occurred once. The chain recombines TRBV15 with TRBJ1-5, with 10 bases matching TRBD1. CDR1 is LNHNV, CDR2 YYDKDF, per germline (reference sequence). This CDR3 has 13 residues. The V and J ends lost 6 bases and 5 bases, in that order; junction bases with no gene match: 1. The DNA of the CDR3 is TGTGCCACCAGTGGGACAGGGGATCAGCCCCAGCATTTT. Translating it yields CATSGTGDQPQHF.

The rearrangement links TRBV30 to TRBJ2-1; tentative D call: TRBD2 (5 bases). The CDR3 extends over 11 amino acids. Trimming pared 4 bases from V and 11 bases from J, leaving 12 bases between. Germline V lookup: CDR1 GTSNPN, CDR2 SVGIG (reference sequence). This chain's CDR3 is CAWNYREKQFF. DNA for the CDR3: TGTGCCTGGAATTACCGGGAAAAGCAGTTCTTC. Full variable domain (missing parts from reference TRBV30 and TRBJ2-1): SQTIHQWPATLVQPVGSPLSLECTVEGTSNPNLYWYRQAAGRGLQLLFYSVGIGQISSEVPQNLSASRPQDRQFILSSKKLLLSDSGFYLCAWNYREKQFFGPGTRLTVL.

The chain combines TRBV27 with TRBJ2-3; perhaps TRBD1 as D (6 bases). Deletions cut 6 bases from V and 3 bases from J, with 19 bases between. The CDR3 totals 16 residues. Germline V gives CDR1 MNHEY, CDR2 SMNVEV (reference sequence). The CDR3 nucleotides are TGTGCCAGCAGAAACTTGCGACAGGAAGGAACAGATACGCAGTATTTT. Translation: CASRNLRQEGTDTQYF.

This clone showed up just once. The chain carries TRBV5-6 and TRBJ2-6; no reliable D call. The CDR3 extends over 15 amino acids. V shed 0 bases and J shed 4 bases, with 8 bases lying between them. Germline CDR1 reads SGHDT; CDR2 reads YYEEEE. CDR3 amino acids: CASSLAGAGANVLTF. CDR3 DNA: TGTGCCAGCAGCTTGGCCGGTGCAGGGGCCAACGTCCTGACTTTC.

V usage is TRBV20-1 and J usage is TRBJ1-4; D unclear. Germline V gene data show CDR1 as DFQATT and CDR2 as SNEGSKA (reference sequence). The CDR3 covers 11 residues. V was trimmed by 6 bases and J by 9 bases, leaving 11 bases between them. DNA for the CDR3: TGCAGTGCGGAGGGAGTTCAAAAACTGTTTTTT. Protein product: CSAEGVQKLFF.

About this clone: Other DNA sequences in this sample translate to the same CDR3. This chain connects TRBV30 to TRBJ2-1, with D unclear. CDR1 and CDR2 from the germline V gene are GTSNPN and SVGIG (reference sequence). The ends were cut back, 3 bases at V and 3 bases at J, with 9 bases in the middle. The CDR3 runs to 13 residues. CDR3 sequence reads: CAWSQASYNEQFF. The CDR3 nucleotides are TGTGCCTGGAGCCAGGCCAGCTACAATGAGCAGTTCTTC. Complete variable domain (other parts from reference TRBV30 and TRBJ2-1): SQTIHQWPATLVQPVGSPLSLECTVEGTSNPNLYWYRQAAGRGLQLLFYSVGIGQISSEVPQNLSASRPQDRQFILSSKKLLLSDSGFYLCAWSQASYNEQFFGPGTRLTVL.